Given below is one TCR beta chain in context. Its antigen remains unidentified. The identical CDR3 is also encoded by other nucleotide sequences in the sample. The sample belongs to a study of T cell responses to AZD1222 COVID-19 vaccine. Study observations and caveats: White British ancestry dominated among donors, who included more females, and clonal diversity was possibly underestimated. Reports indicate that nearly half of spike-specific TCRs are directed at unmutated variant regions. Baseline antibody screening turned up just six or seven seropositive AZD1222 recipients.

The CDR3 has 13 residues. Germline V CDR1 and CDR2: LGHNA, YNFKEQ. V shed 0 bases and J shed 9 bases, with 8 bases lying between them. The protocol was immunoSEQ multiplex PCR, while the TCRdb copy is restricted to in-frame clones and leaves out a portion. The sample has roughly 130,000 clones, 92% seen once. V is TRBV4-2 and J is TRBJ2-2; D not certain. This receptor was obtained from an adult in good health. The specimen comprised peripheral blood, sampled on day 0 of AZD1222 vaccination. DNA for the CDR3: TGTGCCAGCAGCCAAGAGAGGCTACGGGAGCTGTTTTTT. It translates to CASSQERLRELFF.